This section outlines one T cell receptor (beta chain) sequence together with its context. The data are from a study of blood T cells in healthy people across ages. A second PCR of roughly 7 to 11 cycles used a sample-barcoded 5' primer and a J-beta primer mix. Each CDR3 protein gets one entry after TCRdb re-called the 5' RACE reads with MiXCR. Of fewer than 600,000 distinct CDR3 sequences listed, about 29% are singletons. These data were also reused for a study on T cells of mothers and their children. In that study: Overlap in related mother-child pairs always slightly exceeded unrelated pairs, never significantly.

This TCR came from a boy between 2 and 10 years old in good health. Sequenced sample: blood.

CDR3 amino acids: CASSLRLEVPTGELFF. In DNA form, the CDR3 reads TGTGCCAGCAGCTTGAGACTAGAGGTACCCACCGGGGAGCTGTTTTTT. The genes are TRBV7-9 and TRBJ2-2, with D perhaps matching TRBD2 (6 bases). Trimming took off 3 bases at V and 4 bases at J, with 15 bases between the two ends. The CDR3 totals 16 residues. Germline V gene sequence: CDR1 SEHNR, CDR2 FQNEAQ (reference sequence).